The entry below gives a single T cell receptor (beta chain) sequence along with its context. The data originate from a study of technical replicates of blood from a handful of donors. This CDR3 has 15 amino acids. Trimming took 5 bases from V and 7 from J; bases not matched to a gene: 11. CDR1 is SEHNR and CDR2 is FQNEAQ in the germline V gene (reference sequence). The data were produced by immunoSEQ multiplex PCR, yet TCRdb's version contains in-frame clones alone and is incomplete. The table has approximately 75,000 clones, around 95% seen once. This sequence was found in a human donor in good health. The chain employs TRBV7-9 and TRBJ2-7; 10 bases agree with TRBD2. Sequenced material: T cells isolated from PBMCs. The CDR3 is CASSRGAGGPGEQYF. The CDR3 DNA reads TGTGCCAGCAGCAGGGGAGCGGGAGGGCCGGGTGAGCAGTACTTC.